The clone carrying this TCR beta chain was found once. The antigen is not known. The PCR employed 60 Vbeta primers together with 13 Jbeta primers. TCRdb's copy holds only in-frame clones and misses some; the assay was immunoSEQ multiplex PCR. Of about 96,000 clones in the sample, 60% to 75% were seen once. This record comes from a study of cytomegalovirus exposure and HLA in healthy donors. The CDR3 is 20 amino acids. With 2 bases clipped from V and 7 bases from J, the junction kept 20 bases outside the gene matches. Germline CDR1 KGHSH, CDR2 LQKENI. Points from the study as a whole: Later on, a genetic analysis was performed. It linked a missense variant in DCLRE1C with V- and J-gene trimming of TCR beta. TCR beta sequences reportedly predicted most subjects' HLA-A and HLA-B alleles accurately.

Sequencing was done on a sample of PBMCs. This TCR came from a woman in her 70s in good health and CMV-seropositive. The chain is built from TRBV18 and TRBJ2-2, with TRBD1 matching over 9 bases. The CDR3 sequence is CASSPVDCGEQGAEGGELFF. The DNA of the CDR3 is TGTGCCAGCTCACCAGTGGATTGTGGGGAACAGGGGGCGGAGGGCGGGGAGCTGTTTTTT.